This T cell receptor (beta chain) is drawn from a study of cytomegalovirus exposure and HLA in healthy donors. General study results and limits: In vitro testing confirmed a few CMV-associated chains as specific for CMV antigens.

The CDR3 spans 14 residues. Trimming shortened V by 5 bases and J by 7 bases, and 17 bases separated the two germline ends. Germline V lookup: CDR1 SEHNR, CDR2 FQNEAQ (reference sequence). This clone was seen once. Its cognate antigen is unknown. Method: immunoSEQ multiplex PCR; TCRdb's copy keeps in-frame clones and lacks some. Of 70,000 to 90,000 clones listed, around 85% are singletons. This clonotype originated in a young man in good health and CMV-seronegative. The genes are TRBV7-9 and TRBJ1-2, with unresolved D. Input material: PBMCs. CDR3 in amino acids: CASSPPLEVGGYTF. CDR3 nucleotide sequence: TGTGCCAGCAGCCCCCCCCTGGAGGTCGGTGGCTACACCTTC.